The 28 T cell receptor beta chains given below trace back to one sample, sequenced in a study of cytomegalovirus exposure and HLA in healthy donors. A multiplex PCR was run with 60 Vbeta primers and 13 Jbeta primers. The repertoire was sequenced with immunoSEQ multiplex PCR; TCRdb's copy has only in-frame clones and lacks some. Here the sample spans roughly 200,000 clones, about 88% being singletons. The specimen was PBMCs. The receptors shown here come from a woman aged 25 to 39 in good health and CMV-seronegative.

The V call is TRBV4-2, the J call TRBJ2-2; TRBD2 aligns across 11 bases. CDR1 LGHNA and CDR2 YNFKEQ come from the germline V gene. Trimming removed 4 bases from V and 3 bases from J; junction bases left unmatched: 1. The CDR3 sequence is 15 residues long. CDR3 nucleotide sequence: TGTGCCAGCAGCCGGGGACTAGCGGACACCGGGGAGCTGTTTTTT. Its protein product is CASSRGLADTGELFF.

This clone came up a few times. The chain carries TRBV7-9 and TRBJ1-2; D gene unclear. The CDR3 runs 12 residues. V lost 0 bases and J lost 4, with 3 bases in between. CDR1 is SEHNR, CDR2 FQNEAQ, per germline (reference sequence). In DNA form, the CDR3 reads TGTGCCAGCAGCTTAGCGGCCTATGGCTACACCTTC. Translation gives CASSLAAYGYTF.

This clone appeared a single time. This chain uses TRBV19 with TRBJ1-1; TRBD1 aligns across 12 bases. This CDR3 is 18 amino acids long. Germline assignment: CDR1 LNHDA and CDR2 SQIVND (reference sequence). V dropped 5 bases and J dropped 5; count of bases not matched to a gene: 15. The CDR3 is CASSRGQGAILPKTEAFF. CDR3 nucleotides: TGTGCCAGTAGTCGGGGACAGGGGGCTATCCTCCCAAAAACTGAAGCTTTCTTT.

J is TRBJ2-5 and V is TRBV10-2, with 8 bases fitting TRBD2. Germline V gene data show CDR1 as WSHSY and CDR2 as SAAADI. The CDR3 covers 13 residues. V shed 5 bases and J 5 bases; nucleotides not matched to a gene: 4. CDR3 nucleotide sequence: TGCGCCAGCAGTCAAGCGGGGGCCGAGACCCAGTACTTC. Translation: CASSQAGAETQYF.

The table lists this clone with a count of one. The same CDR3 also results from other DNA sequences found in this sample. The chain carries TRBV6-6 and TRBJ2-7, with no clear D. CDR1 and CDR2 (germline): MNHNY, SVGAGI (reference sequence). The CDR3 sequence is 11 residues long. V was pared by 4 bases and J by 4 bases, with 5 bases between. The CDR3 loop reads CASSSVYEQYF. For the CDR3, the DNA is TGTGCCAGCAGTTCCGTTTACGAGCAGTACTTC.

This sequence joins TRBV4-2 and TRBJ2-7; 9 nucleotides agree with TRBD1. Germline V gene lookup returns CDR1 LGHNA and CDR2 YNFKEQ. The ends lost 0 bases at V and 3 bases at J; junction bases unmatched: 6. This CDR3 is 16 amino acids long. Here the CDR3 DNA reads TGTGCCAGCAGCCAAGATCCACAGGGGGCTAGCTACGAGCAGTACTTC. This encodes CASSQDPQGASYEQYF.

CDR3: CASNRRGNEKLFF. The DNA of the CDR3 is TGTGCCAGCAATCGTCGGGGGAATGAAAAACTGTTTTTT. V gene TRBV5-8 combines with J gene TRBJ1-4, with D possibly matching TRBD1 (5 bases). Looked up from germline, CDR1 is SGHTS and CDR2 is YDEGEE. The V end lost 6 bases, the J end lost 5 bases, and 11 bases lay between the germline ends. The CDR3 length is 13 residues.

The chain recombines TRBV27 with TRBJ1-4, with a tentative D call TRBD1 (5 bases). CDR3 length: 16 residues. Germline lookup yields CDR1 MNHEY and CDR2 SMNVEV (reference sequence). V shed 9 bases and J shed 7 bases, with 24 bases lying between them. CDR3 sequence reads: CASSANTGGVGEKLFF. The CDR3 DNA sequence: TGTGCCAGTTCGGCCAACACGGGGGGAGTGGGTGAAAAACTGTTTTTT. Supplemented by reference TRBV27 and TRBJ1-4, the full variable domain reads EAQVTQNPRYLITVTGKKLTVTCSQNMNHEYMSWYRQDPGLGLRQIYYSMNVEVTDKGDVPEGYKVSRKEKRNFPLILESPSPNQTSLYFCASSANTGGVGEKLFFGSGTQLSVL.

The rearrangement uses TRBV10-2 and TRBJ2-1, with 7 nucleotides matching TRBD2. Germline lookup yields CDR1 WSHSY and CDR2 SAAADI. Trimming at V came to 6 bases and at J to 10 bases, leaving 6 bases not matched to a gene. The CDR3 has 12 residues. The CDR3 region has the DNA TGCGCCAGCAGCATTACTAGCGCCGAGCAGTTCTTC. Protein product: CASSITSAEQFF.

This clone was observed a handful of times. This chain connects TRBV2 to TRBJ2-1, with 9 bases fitting TRBD2. The germline V gene has CDR1 SNHLY and CDR2 FYNNEI. CDR3 length: 18 amino acids. Unmatched junction bases numbered 25, after V lost 7 bases and J lost 12 bases. Here the CDR3 reads CASKLAGTSSPFGEGQFF. CDR3 bases: TGTGCCAGCAAATTAGCCGGGACTAGCTCTCCTTTTGGGGAGGGGCAGTTCTTC. The variable domain in full, completed from reference TRBV2 and TRBJ2-1, reads EPEVTQTPSHQVTQMGQEVILRCVPISNHLYFYWYRQILGQKVEFLVSFYNNEISEKSEIFDDQFSVERPDGSNFTLKIRSTKLEDSAMYFCASKLAGTSSPFGEGQFFGPGTRLTVL.

V gene TRBV6-6 combines with J gene TRBJ2-2, with a possible D match to TRBD1 (6 bases). Trimming stripped 2 bases from V and 2 bases from J, with 9 bases between. This CDR3 has 15 residues. CDR1 is MNHNY and CDR2 is SVGAGI in the germline V gene (reference sequence). The CDR3 nucleotides are TGTGCCAGCAGTTACCACAGGGCTAACACCGGGGAGCTGTTTTTT. It specifies CASSYHRANTGELFF.

This clone appeared a single time. This rearrangement joins TRBV4-2 to TRBJ2-1; 11 positions agree with TRBD2. In germline, CDR1 is LGHNA, CDR2 YNFKEQ. The junction had 8 bases not matched to a gene; V was cut back by 0 bases and J by 10 bases. The CDR3 spans 16 residues. The CDR3 nucleotides read TGTGCCAGCAGCCAAGATCAAACTAGCGGGGGCCGAGAGCAGTTCTTC. It codes for CASSQDQTSGGREQFF.

J is TRBJ1-2 and V is TRBV20-1; D gene unclear. V lost 5 bases to trimming and J lost 6 bases, with 10 bases between them. The CDR3 is made up of 11 amino acids. The V gene's germline CDR1 is DFQATT and CDR2 SNEGSKA (reference sequence). CDR3 in amino acids: CSAQARHGYTF. Written as DNA, the CDR3 is TGCAGTGCTCAGGCACGCCATGGCTACACCTTC.

The genes are TRBV7-9 and TRBJ2-7; 8 nucleotides align to TRBD1. Germline V gene data show CDR1 as SEHNR and CDR2 as FQNEAQ (reference sequence). The junction had 7 bases not matched to a gene; V was cut back by 3 bases and J by 3 bases. The CDR3 spans 15 residues. This chain's CDR3 is CASSFWDRRDYEQYF. The DNA for the CDR3 is TGTGCCAGCAGCTTCTGGGACAGGAGGGACTACGAGCAGTACTTC.

This rearrangement joins TRBV6-1 to TRBJ2-7; TRBD2 might be the D (7 bases). Trimming stripped 7 bases from V and 0 bases from J, with 13 bases between. This CDR3 comprises 14 residues. The germline gives CDR1 MNHNS, CDR2 SASEGT. CDR3 DNA: TGTGCCAGCATTATAAGGGGGGGCTCCTACGAGCAGTACTTC. Its protein is CASIIRGGSYEQYF.

The chain joins TRBV7-9 to TRBJ2-1, with a weak D call TRBD2 (5 bases). V was trimmed by 5 bases and J by 2 bases, leaving 13 bases between them. The CDR3 loop spans 15 amino acids. Looked up from germline, CDR1 is SEHNR and CDR2 is FQNEAQ (reference sequence). For the CDR3, the DNA is TGTGCCAGCAGCCCCCCCCGAGCGGCCTACAATGAGCAGTTCTTC. Translation: CASSPPRAAYNEQFF.

The chain couples TRBV30 to TRBJ1-1; 7 bases map to TRBD1. The V segment lost 2 bases and the J segment 4 bases; nucleotides outside the gene matches: 10. The CDR3 covers 15 residues. CDR1 GTSNPN and CDR2 SVGIG come from the germline V gene (reference sequence). Here the CDR3 DNA reads TGTGCCTGGAGTCCGTTCGCGGCAGGGGGCACTGAAGCTTTCTTT. This codes for CAWSPFAAGGTEAFF.

This chain joins TRBV2 and TRBJ2-5; 7 nucleotides match TRBD2. The V and J ends lost 6 bases and 3 bases, in that order; junction bases with no gene match: 7. Germline values: CDR1 SNHLY, CDR2 FYNNEI. CDR3 length equals 14 residues. DNA of the CDR3: TGTGCCAGCAGGGCCGGGACTAATAAAGAGACCCAGTACTTC. Translating it yields CASRAGTNKETQYF.

V usage is TRBV29-1 and J usage is TRBJ1-1; D is undetermined. There are 12 residues in the CDR3. The V gene lost 5 bases and the J gene lost 1 base, with 8 bases spanning the gap. Germline lookup yields CDR1 SQVTM and CDR2 ANQGSEA. CDR3 sequence: CSVSDSNTEAFF. CDR3 bases: TGCAGCGTTTCCGACTCGAACACTGAAGCTTTCTTT.

The rearrangement joins TRBV5-1 to TRBJ2-1, with D possibly TRBD1 on 6 matching bases. Trimming removed 5 bases from V and 6 bases from J, with 12 bases in between. Germline CDR1 is SGHRS and CDR2 is YFSETQ. CDR3 length: 13 amino acids. CDR3 sequence reads: CASRPGAANEQFF. CDR3 DNA: TGCGCCAGCAGACCAGGGGCAGCCAATGAGCAGTTCTTC. Full variable domain (rest looked up from reference TRBV5-1 and TRBJ2-1): KAGVTQTPRYLIKTRGQQVTLSCSPISGHRSVSWYQQTPGQGLQFLFEYFSETQRNKGNFPGRFSGRQFSNSRSEMNVSTLELGDSALYLCASRPGAANEQFFGPGTRLTVL.

In this sample, this clone turned up once. The chain employs TRBV10-3 and TRBJ1-6, with 7 nucleotides matching TRBD1. There are 14 residues in the CDR3. CDR1 is ENHRY, CDR2 SYGVKD, per germline. Trimming at V came to 6 bases and at J to 8 bases, leaving 7 bases not matched to a gene. The CDR3 region has the DNA TGTGCCATCAGGCAGAACAGGGGCCATTCACCCCTCCACTTT. Amino acids: CAIRQNRGHSPLHF.

As regards this clone: One end of the junction fails to match germline, which may point to a read error. The CDR3 spells CASSSTSGGRGDAQYF. The CDR3 DNA reads as TGTGCCAGCAGCTCCACTAGCGGGGGGCGAGGAGATGCGCAGTATTTT. The gene calls are TRBV5-4 and TRBJ2-3; 12 positions agree with TRBD2. Germline lookup yields CDR1 SGHNT and CDR2 YYREEE (reference sequence). The CDR3 has 16 amino acids.

The V call is TRBV28, the J call TRBJ1-2; no clear D gene. This CDR3 is 12 amino acids long. Deletions cut 3 bases from V and 8 bases from J, with 10 bases between. Germline V gene lookup returns CDR1 MDHEN and CDR2 SYDVKM. DNA for the CDR3: TGTGCCAGCAGTTTGCGGGAGAGAGGCTACACCTTC. Translation gives CASSLRERGYTF.

CDR3 loop: CASSEASPGQGGETQYF. The CDR3 DNA is TGCGCCAGCAGTGAGGCATCTCCGGGACAGGGAGGAGAGACCCAGTACTTC. The J gene is TRBJ2-5, the V gene TRBV10-1; TRBD1 matches at 9 bases. J was trimmed by 4 bases and V by 2 bases; bases with no gene match: 11. Germline CDR1 is WNHNN and CDR2 is SYGVQD (reference sequence). This CDR3 contains 17 residues.

The rearrangement joins TRBV9 to TRBJ1-2; D might be TRBD1 (5 bases). The germline gives CDR1 SGDLS, CDR2 YYNGEE. The ends were cut back, 5 bases at V and 4 bases at J, with 21 bases in the middle. The CDR3 is 16 amino acids. CDR3 sequence reads: CASRIRVEAPLYGYTF. CDR3 bases: TGTGCCAGCAGGATCAGGGTAGAAGCCCCCCTCTATGGCTACACCTTC.

J is TRBJ2-6 and V is TRBV2; D gene uncertain. V lost 4 bases to trimming and J lost 3 bases, with 10 bases between them. Germline assignment: CDR1 SNHLY and CDR2 FYNNEI. The CDR3 contains 15 residues. CDR3 amino acids: CASSVGGLGANVLTF. The CDR3 DNA is TGTGCCAGCAGTGTAGGTGGGCTTGGGGCCAACGTCCTGACTTTC.

This chain joins TRBV7-2 and TRBJ2-1, with D possibly matching TRBD2 (6 bases). The germline CDR1 and CDR2 sequences are SGHTA and FQGNSA. The CDR3 totals 14 residues. The V gene lost 3 bases and the J gene lost 5 bases, with 11 bases spanning the gap. The chain's CDR3 is CASSFRLENNEQFF. CDR3 nucleotides: TGTGCCAGCAGCTTTCGACTAGAGAACAATGAGCAGTTCTTC.

V gene TRBV7-8 combines with J gene TRBJ2-2; 14 bases are a match to TRBD2. Germline V gene data show CDR1 as SGHVS and CDR2 as FQNEAQ. The junction had 7 bases not matched to a gene; V was cut back by 5 bases and J by 5 bases. CDR3 length: 17 amino acids. The CDR3 protein is CASSPGTSGSRTGELFF. The CDR3, as DNA: TGTGCCAGCAGCCCCGGGACTAGCGGGAGCAGGACCGGGGAGCTGTTTTTT.